This T cell receptor (beta chain) was sequenced during a study of siplizumab effects on memory and regulatory T cells. Trimming stripped 7 bases from V and 6 bases from J, with 12 bases between. The CDR3 spans 12 residues. Germline lookup yields CDR1 MNHEY and CDR2 SVGAGI. Only in-frame clones appear in the TCRdb table, and some are missing; sequencing was by immunoSEQ multiplex PCR. The sample carries more than 85,000 clones, about 91% recorded once. This receptor was obtained from a human donor in good health. Input material: Tregs sorted from blood. The genes are TRBV6-5 and TRBJ1-2; D is perhaps TRBD1 (5 bases). The CDR3 nucleotides read TGTGCCAGCAAGGCAGGGTTTAATGGCTACACCTTC. Translated, it gives CASKAGFNGYTF.